The 21 T cell receptor beta chains below come from one sample, sequenced in a study of post-analysis software for immune sequencing data. Findings and caveats of the study: Patients used several TRBV segments, including TRBV5-6, TRBV5-1 and TRBV20-1, more often than controls.

Their specific antigens are unknown. Carried by the TCR beta cDNA libraries were unique molecular identifiers. TCRdb fed the PCR reads into MiXCR, producing one record per CDR3 protein. The sample includes about 770,000 distinct CDR3 sequences, around 46% of them seen just once. The sequenced sample consisted of blood. These receptors were taken from a girl aged 10 to 17 with multiple sclerosis.

The rearrangement links TRBV7-2 to TRBJ2-7; 10 bases match TRBD2. J lost 5 bases, V lost 2 bases, and 6 bases had no gene match. The CDR3 has 15 residues. In germline, CDR1 is SGHTA, CDR2 FQGNSA. CDR3 sequence reads: CASSLRTSGGDEQYF. The CDR3 DNA follows: TGTGCCAGCAGCTTAAGGACTAGCGGAGGGGACGAGCAGTACTTC.

This rearrangement joins TRBV6-5 to TRBJ2-5, with a weak D call TRBD1 (6 bases). The J call may be mistaken, given a closer DNA end match to TRBJ2-7. Germline V gene lookup returns CDR1 MNHEY and CDR2 SVGAGI. CDR3 size: 12 residues. In DNA form, the CDR3 reads TGTGCCAGCACTGGGGACACTTACGAGCAGTACTTC. Protein product: CASTGDTYEQYF.

This clonotype has only a few counts. For the CDR3, the DNA is TGTGCCAGCACCCATTCCAGAGGGAGGGACCCCACAGATACGCAGTATTTT. Translating gives CASTHSRGRDPTDTQYF. V gene TRBV7-2 combines with J gene TRBJ2-3, with 7 positions matching TRBD2. CDR1 SGHTA and CDR2 FQGNSA come from the germline V gene. The CDR3 spans 17 residues. J lost 2 bases, V lost 7 bases, and 15 bases had no gene match.

This clonotype has more than one count but fewer than ten. The gene calls are TRBV20-1 and TRBJ2-2, with D possibly TRBD1 on 6 matching bases. This CDR3 contains 13 residues. The V and J ends lost 3 bases and 3 bases respectively, with 8 bases between them. Germline CDR1 is DFQATT and CDR2 is SNEGSKA (reference sequence). CDR3 amino acids: CSASAGDTGELFF. The CDR3 region has the DNA TGCAGTGCTAGCGCAGGGGACACCGGGGAGCTGTTTTTT.

This clonotype turned up a few times. The chain has TRBV7-9 and TRBJ1-4; unclear D gene. This CDR3 has 14 amino acids. Germline V CDR1 and CDR2: SEHNR, FQNEAQ (reference sequence). V was cut by 1 base and J by 6 bases, with 9 bases left in between. DNA for the CDR3: TGTGCCAGCAGCTTAGTTCATTGGGATGAAAAACTGTTTTTT. Translating it yields CASSLVHWDEKLFF.

V usage is TRBV5-1 and J usage is TRBJ2-1, with 11 bases matching TRBD1. V lost 4 bases, J lost 5 bases, and 8 bases stayed unmatched. The CDR3 is 16 residues long. The germline V gene encodes CDR1 SGHRS and CDR2 YFSETQ. The CDR3 bases are TGCGCCAGCAGCCGCGGGCCGGGACAGGGGGACAATGAGCAGTTCTTC. Its protein product is CASSRGPGQGDNEQFF.

This clonotype was picked up a small number of times. The chain recombines TRBV7-9 with TRBJ1-2; 7 bases line up with TRBD1. V lost 3 bases, J lost 4 bases, and 5 bases stayed unmatched. The CDR3 spans 14 residues. Germline assignment: CDR1 SEHNR and CDR2 FQNEAQ (reference sequence). The CDR3 coding sequence is TGTGCCAGCAGCTTTACAGGGGAGAGCTATGGCTACACCTTC. Protein: CASSFTGESYGYTF.

The J gene is TRBJ1-1, the V gene TRBV12-3 or TRBV12-4; 8 bases align to TRBD1. The CDR3 totals 11 residues. Losses at the gene ends were 6 bases for V and 10 bases for J; bases not matched to a gene: 4. CDR3 coding DNA: TGTGCCAGCAGCGGGACAGGACGAGCTTTCTTT. Protein sequence: CASSGTGRAFF.

This clonotype was observed a few times. This chain joins TRBV12-3 or TRBV12-4 and TRBJ1-2; possible D gene TRBD1, 6 bases. The CDR3 has 15 amino acids. The V end was cut by 4 bases, the J end by 4 bases, with 16 bases between. CDR3 in DNA: TGTGCCAGCAGTTCCGGCCCGGACAGCCTCTATGGCTACACCTTC. Translating it yields CASSSGPDSLYGYTF.

The chain combines TRBV29-1 with TRBJ2-1; D remains ambiguous. Per germline, CDR1 SQVTM and CDR2 ANQGSEA. CDR3 length: 10 residues. V lost 3 bases, J lost 5 bases, and 2 bases lay in between. The CDR3 DNA sequence: TGCAGCGTTGAGGACAATGAGCAGTTCTTC. Protein: CSVEDNEQFF.

CDR3: CASSPPGLTDTQYF. The CDR3 nucleotides are TGTGCCAGCAGCCCCCCAGGCCTCACAGATACGCAGTATTTT. The rearrangement uses TRBV6-2 or TRBV6-3 and TRBJ2-3; D not resolved. The CDR3 contains 14 residues. Trimming took off 6 bases at V and 2 bases at J, with 12 bases between the two ends. The germline gives CDR1 MNHEY, CDR2 SVGEGT.

V is TRBV4-3 and J is TRBJ2-3; maybe TRBD1 (6 bases). This CDR3 region has 17 residues. Per the germline V gene, CDR1 is LGHNA and CDR2 is YSLEER. V was shortened by 2 bases and J by 5 bases, with 20 bases between the two germline ends. CDR3 DNA: TGCGCCAGCAGCCAAACCTCCGGCCATCCGGGACAAGATACGCAGTATTTT. The encoded protein is CASSQTSGHPGQDTQYF.

The genes are TRBV5-1 and TRBJ2-1, with 9 bases lining up with TRBD1. The V segment lost 3 bases and the J segment 7 bases; nucleotides outside the gene matches: 2. Germline CDR1 is SGHRS and CDR2 is YFSETQ. CDR3 length: 13 amino acids. Written as DNA, the CDR3 is TGCGCCAGCAGCTGGACAGGGGTGAATGAGCAGTTCTTC. The encoded protein is CASSWTGVNEQFF.

This clonotype occurred a few times. V is TRBV24-1 and J is TRBJ2-7, with 9 bases identical to TRBD1. CDR1 and CDR2 from the germline V gene are KGHDR and SFDVKD. The CDR3 is 15 amino acids. The trim removed 4 bases at V and 6 bases at J, leaving 9 bases unmatched. The CDR3 loop is CATSDSTGTGTEQYF. DNA of the CDR3: TGTGCCACCAGTGACTCCACCGGGACAGGGACCGAGCAGTACTTC.

The rearrangement joins TRBV3-1 to TRBJ2-1; the D gene is possibly TRBD1 (5 bases). Between the trimmed V and J ends, which lost 3 bases and 5 bases, there was a span of 20 bases. The germline V gene encodes CDR1 LGHDT and CDR2 YNNKEL (reference sequence). The CDR3 runs 17 residues. This CDR3 reads CASSHDKGVLINNEQFF. CDR3 in DNA: TGTGCCAGCAGCCACGATAAAGGGGTTTTAATCAACAATGAGCAGTTCTTC.

The chain carries TRBV7-2 and TRBJ2-6, with 7 bases matching TRBD1. Trimming removed 3 bases from V and 1 base from J; junction bases left unmatched: 3. This CDR3 region has 16 residues. Germline CDR1 reads SGHTA; CDR2 reads FQGNSA. This chain's CDR3 is CASSFQTGSGANVLTF. The CDR3 DNA is TGTGCCAGCAGCTTTCAGACAGGGTCTGGGGCCAACGTCCTGACTTTC.

This chain connects TRBV12-3 or TRBV12-4 to TRBJ2-3, with TRBD1 as a possible D gene (6 bases). V lost 6 bases and J 0 bases, leaving 13 bases between the germline ends. The CDR3 is 15 residues long. The CDR3 DNA follows: TGTGCCAGCAGCACCGACAGGAGAAGCACAGATACGCAGTATTTT. This codes for CASSTDRRSTDTQYF.

The chain recombines TRBV20-1 with TRBJ2-7; 7 bases fit TRBD2. Germline V gene data show CDR1 as DFQATT and CDR2 as SNEGSKA (reference sequence). J lost 5 bases, V lost 3 bases, and 16 bases had no gene match. The CDR3 sequence is 16 residues long. The DNA of the CDR3 is TGCAGTGCTAGCGATTTCGGGCGCGGGAGCCCCAACGAGCAGTACTTC. The encoded protein is CSASDFGRGSPNEQYF.

This clonotype was observed a handful of times. This chain links TRBV5-6 with TRBJ2-7; 8 bases match TRBD2. CDR1 and CDR2 from the germline V gene are SGHDT and YYEEEE. This CDR3 contains 14 residues. V trimming: 0 bases; J trimming: 5 bases; junction bases outside the gene matches: 4. As DNA, the CDR3 is TGTGCCAGCAGCTTGGACGGGAGGGCCCACGAGCAGTACTTC. This translates into CASSLDGRAHEQYF.

This clonotype was detected a few times. The V call is TRBV4-2, the J call TRBJ1-2; D uncertain. Between the trimmed V and J ends, which lost 2 bases and 4 bases, there was a span of 14 bases. There are 15 residues in the CDR3. Looked up from germline, CDR1 is LGHNA and CDR2 is YNFKEQ. The CDR3 nucleotides read TGTGCCAGCAGCCAATCGGCGGACGGTGCCTATGGCTACACCTTC. Residues: CASSQSADGAYGYTF.

The genes are TRBV10-3 and TRBJ1-1, with D unclear. V lost 0 bases to trimming and J lost 0 bases, with 11 bases between them. The CDR3 is 16 amino acids. In germline, CDR1 is ENHRY, CDR2 SYGVKD. CDR3 sequence: CAISESALSLNTEAFF. In DNA form, the CDR3 reads TGTGCCATCAGTGAGTCGGCACTAAGCCTGAACACTGAAGCTTTCTTT.